The subject of this entry is one T cell receptor (beta chain). This clone counts as medium-sized (0.01 to 0.1%). Its antigen has not been determined. No much larger clone exists at a distance of one base, and base qualities are not known. The data are from a study of T cells in localized non-small cell lung cancer (dated by TCRdb to between 2020 and 2021). For the wider study: The study analyzed T cell repertoires of over 200 early-stage NSCLC patients, comparing tumors and uninvolved tumor-adjacent lungs. The cohort comprised under 250 treatment-naïve NSCLC patients with resected, localized lung tumors. Of the NSCLC patients, about 130 were male and around 97 were female, and the mean age was about 69 years.

The immunoSEQ Assay was used to sequence TCR beta CDR3 regions from DNA. Turning to the authors' computational methods: To compute T cell density, TCR beta template counts were normalized to usable DNA, which was estimated by amplifying housekeeping genes. Richness was estimated with the preseqR package, extrapolating to 400,000 templates for PBMC samples and 120,000 templates for tissue samples. Clonality was taken to be one minus Pielou's evenness. Differential abundance testing on productive amino-acid clonotypes, with a minimum total count of 5 and an alpha of 0.1, was used to identify tissue-enriched TCRs. The Jaccard Index and the Morisita Overlap Index were used to measure how much the repertoires overlapped between compartments. GLIPH grouped TCR beta CDR3s together with public tetramer-defined viral CDR3s, and a viral motif had to include at least three viral sequences and also show V-gene enrichment. TCRdb carries this immuneACCESS record with in-frame sequences only. Its versions omit some clonotypes, under half of them owing to an unresolved V gene in the studies checked, with the rest unexplained. D and trimming were read from the DNA, whereas the V and J calls and clone size are those reported in that table. The sample records roughly 4,000 clones, 33% of which are singletons. The ten top clones hold approximately 6.6% of the sample.

Beyond this particular receptor, the publication reports: Because the study design was exploratory, TCR variables were selected using unadjusted p-values without false-discovery rate correction. A median of around 57 of the top 100 tumor clones turned up in the paired uninvolved adjacent lung, and some 27 of those clones also ranked among the top 100 of that same adjacent lung. The highest T cell clonality was observed in uninvolved tumor-adjacent lung, where clonality exceeded that of tumor, suggesting that antigenic responses were more focused in uninvolved tumor-adjacent lung. Because multi-region tumor sequencing was not done, intratumor heterogeneity could not be ruled out. Higher T cell density in blood was associated with longer overall survival, whereas higher clonality in adjacent lung was associated with shorter survival.

Uninvolved adjacent lung was obtained at least 2 cm from the tumor margin, and the absence of atypia was confirmed by two independent pathologists. At diagnosis, peripheral blood, uninvolved tumor-adjacent lung and tumor were collected and were preserved as a mix of fresh-frozen and FFPE material. This receptor was identified in a woman aged 40-70 years with stage I lung adenocarcinoma. The sample consisted of normal lung tissue next to the tumor, taken before any cancer treatment.

The CDR3 corresponds to CASSVRQGTGELFF. The DNA sequence is TGTGCCAGCAGTGTCCGACAGGGAACCGGGGAGCTGTTTTTT. The V and J segments used are TRBV6-8 and TRBJ2-2; TRBD1 aligns with 7 central bases. The germline V gene sets CDR1 to MNHGY and CDR2 to SAAAGT. Germline trimming amounts to 5 bases on V and 5 bases on J, with 5 as the count of junction bases outside the gene matches. The cysteine opens and the phenylalanine closes a CDR3 of 14 amino acids. Left in the record is the CDR3 DNA by itself, 42 bases read in frame from the first base.